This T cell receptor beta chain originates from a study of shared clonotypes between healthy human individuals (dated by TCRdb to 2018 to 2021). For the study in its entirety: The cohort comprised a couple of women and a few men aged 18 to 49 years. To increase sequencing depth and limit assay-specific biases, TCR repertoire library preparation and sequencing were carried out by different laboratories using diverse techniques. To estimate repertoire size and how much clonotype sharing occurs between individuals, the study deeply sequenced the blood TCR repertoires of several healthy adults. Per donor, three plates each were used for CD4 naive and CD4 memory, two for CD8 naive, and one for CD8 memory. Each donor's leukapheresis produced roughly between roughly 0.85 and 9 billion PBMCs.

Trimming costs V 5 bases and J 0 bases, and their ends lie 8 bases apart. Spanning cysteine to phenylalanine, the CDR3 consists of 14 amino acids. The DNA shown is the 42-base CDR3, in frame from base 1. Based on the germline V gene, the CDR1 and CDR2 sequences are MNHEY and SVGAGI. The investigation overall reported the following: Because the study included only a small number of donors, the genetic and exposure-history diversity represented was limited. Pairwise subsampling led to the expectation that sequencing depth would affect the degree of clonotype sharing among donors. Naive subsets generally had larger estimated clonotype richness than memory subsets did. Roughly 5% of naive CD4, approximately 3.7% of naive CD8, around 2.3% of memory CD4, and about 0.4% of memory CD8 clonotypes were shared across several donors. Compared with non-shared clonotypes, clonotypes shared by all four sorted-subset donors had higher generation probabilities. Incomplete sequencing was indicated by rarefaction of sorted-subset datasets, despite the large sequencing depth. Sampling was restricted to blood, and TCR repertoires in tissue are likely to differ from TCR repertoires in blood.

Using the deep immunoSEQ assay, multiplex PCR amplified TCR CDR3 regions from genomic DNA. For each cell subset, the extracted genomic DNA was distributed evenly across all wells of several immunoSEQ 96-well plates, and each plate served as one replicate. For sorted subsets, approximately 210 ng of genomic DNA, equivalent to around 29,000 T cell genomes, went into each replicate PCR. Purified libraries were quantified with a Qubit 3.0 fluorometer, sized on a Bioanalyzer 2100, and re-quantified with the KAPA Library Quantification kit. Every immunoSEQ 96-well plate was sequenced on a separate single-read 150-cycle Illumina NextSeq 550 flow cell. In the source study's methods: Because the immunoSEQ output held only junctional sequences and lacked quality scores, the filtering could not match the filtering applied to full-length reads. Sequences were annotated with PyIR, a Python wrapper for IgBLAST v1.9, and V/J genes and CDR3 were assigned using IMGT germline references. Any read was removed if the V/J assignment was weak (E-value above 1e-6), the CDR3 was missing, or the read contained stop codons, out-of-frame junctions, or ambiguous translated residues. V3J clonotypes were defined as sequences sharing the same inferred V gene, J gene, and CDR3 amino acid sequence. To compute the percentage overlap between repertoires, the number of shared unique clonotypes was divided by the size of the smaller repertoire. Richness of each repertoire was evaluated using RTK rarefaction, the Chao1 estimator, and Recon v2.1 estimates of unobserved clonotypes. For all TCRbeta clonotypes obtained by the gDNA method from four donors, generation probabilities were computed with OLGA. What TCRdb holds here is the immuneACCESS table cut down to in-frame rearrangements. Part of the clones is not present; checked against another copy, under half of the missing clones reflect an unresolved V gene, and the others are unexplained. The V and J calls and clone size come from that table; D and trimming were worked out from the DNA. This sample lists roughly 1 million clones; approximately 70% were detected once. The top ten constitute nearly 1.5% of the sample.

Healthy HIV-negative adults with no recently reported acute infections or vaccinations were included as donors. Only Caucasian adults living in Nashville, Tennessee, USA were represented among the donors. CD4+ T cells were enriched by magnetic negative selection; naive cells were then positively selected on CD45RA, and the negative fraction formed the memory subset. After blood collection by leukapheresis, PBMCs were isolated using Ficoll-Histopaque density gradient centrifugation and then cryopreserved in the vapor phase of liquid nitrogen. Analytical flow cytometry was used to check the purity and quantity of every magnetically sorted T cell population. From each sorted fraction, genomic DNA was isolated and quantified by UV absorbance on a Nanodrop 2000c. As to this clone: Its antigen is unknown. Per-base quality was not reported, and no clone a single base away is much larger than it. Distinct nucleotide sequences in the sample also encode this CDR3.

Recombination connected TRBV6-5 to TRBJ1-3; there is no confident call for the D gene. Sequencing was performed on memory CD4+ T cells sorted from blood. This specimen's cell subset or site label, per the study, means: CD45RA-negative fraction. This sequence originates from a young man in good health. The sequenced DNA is TGTGCCAGCAGTGCAACCGACTCTGGAAACACCATATATTTT. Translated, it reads CASSATDSGNTIYF.